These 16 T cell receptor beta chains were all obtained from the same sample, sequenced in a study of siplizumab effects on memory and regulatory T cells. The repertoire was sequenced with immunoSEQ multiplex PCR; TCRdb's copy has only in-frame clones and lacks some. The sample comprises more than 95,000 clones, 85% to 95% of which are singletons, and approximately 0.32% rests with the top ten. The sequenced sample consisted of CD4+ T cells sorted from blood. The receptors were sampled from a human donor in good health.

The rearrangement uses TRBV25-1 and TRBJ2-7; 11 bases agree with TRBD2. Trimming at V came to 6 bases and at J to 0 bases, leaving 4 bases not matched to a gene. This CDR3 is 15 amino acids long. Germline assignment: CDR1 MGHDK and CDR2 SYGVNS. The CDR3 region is CASSKGTSGSYEQYF. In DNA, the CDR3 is TGTGCCAGCAGCAAAGGGACTAGCGGCTCCTACGAGCAGTACTTC.

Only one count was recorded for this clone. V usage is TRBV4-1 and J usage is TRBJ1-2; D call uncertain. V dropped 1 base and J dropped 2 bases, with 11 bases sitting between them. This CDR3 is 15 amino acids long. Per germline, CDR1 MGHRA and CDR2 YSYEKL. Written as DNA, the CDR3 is TGCGCCAGCAGCCAAGGGCTCTTATCAAACTATGGCTACACCTTC. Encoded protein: CASSQGLLSNYGYTF.

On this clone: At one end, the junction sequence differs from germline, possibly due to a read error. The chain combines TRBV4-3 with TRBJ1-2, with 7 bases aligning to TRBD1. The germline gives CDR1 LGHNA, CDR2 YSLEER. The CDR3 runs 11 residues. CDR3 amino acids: CASRTEGQPHF. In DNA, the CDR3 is TGCGCCAGCAGAACCGAGGGACAGCCTCACTTC.

In nucleotides, the CDR3 is TGCAGCGCCCGACAGGGTAGGAACACTGAAGCTTTCTTT. This sequence encodes CSARQGRNTEAFF. The V and J genes are TRBV29-1 and TRBJ1-1; TRBD1 agrees at 7 bases. CDR1 is SQVTM, CDR2 ANQGSEA, per germline. Trimming cost V 7 bases and J 1 base; bases outside gene matches: 6. The CDR3 is made up of 13 amino acids.

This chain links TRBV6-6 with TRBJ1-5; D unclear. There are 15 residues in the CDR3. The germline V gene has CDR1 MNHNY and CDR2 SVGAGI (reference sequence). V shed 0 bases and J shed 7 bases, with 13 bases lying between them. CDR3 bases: TGTGCCAGCAGTTACTCAAAGGGAGCGGGGCAGCCCCAGCATTTT. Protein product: CASSYSKGAGQPQHF.

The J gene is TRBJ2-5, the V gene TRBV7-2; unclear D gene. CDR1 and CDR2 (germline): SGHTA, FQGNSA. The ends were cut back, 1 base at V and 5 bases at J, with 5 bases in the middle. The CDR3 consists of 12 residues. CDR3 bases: TGTGCCAGCAGCTTAGTCCGGGAGACCCAGTACTTC. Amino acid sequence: CASSLVRETQYF.

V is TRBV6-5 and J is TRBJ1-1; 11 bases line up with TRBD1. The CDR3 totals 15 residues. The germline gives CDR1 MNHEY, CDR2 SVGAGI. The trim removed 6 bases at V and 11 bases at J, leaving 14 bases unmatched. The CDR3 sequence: CASSKFGTGGILAFF. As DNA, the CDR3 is TGTGCCAGCAGCAAGTTTGGGACAGGGGGAATTTTGGCTTTCTTT.

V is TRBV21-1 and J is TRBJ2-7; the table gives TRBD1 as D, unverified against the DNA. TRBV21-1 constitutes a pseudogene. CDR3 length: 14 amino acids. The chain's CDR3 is CASSADRGSYEQYF. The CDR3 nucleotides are TGTGCCAGCAGCGCGGACAGGGGCAGCTACGAGCAGTACTTC.

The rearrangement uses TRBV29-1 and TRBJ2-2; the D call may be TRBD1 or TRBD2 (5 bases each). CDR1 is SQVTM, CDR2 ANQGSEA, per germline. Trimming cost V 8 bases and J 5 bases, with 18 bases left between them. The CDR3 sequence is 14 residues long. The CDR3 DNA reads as TGCAGCTCCCCTGGGGGTGGTTTGACCGGGGAGCTGTTTTTT. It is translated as CSSPGGGLTGELFF.

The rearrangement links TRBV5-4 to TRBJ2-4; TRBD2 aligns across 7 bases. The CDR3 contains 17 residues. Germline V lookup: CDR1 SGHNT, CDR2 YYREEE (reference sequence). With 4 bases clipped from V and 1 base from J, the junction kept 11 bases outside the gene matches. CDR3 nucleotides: TGTGCCAGCAGCCCCGGGGCGGGGGATGGGGCCAAAAACATTCAGTACTTC. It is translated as CASSPGAGDGAKNIQYF.

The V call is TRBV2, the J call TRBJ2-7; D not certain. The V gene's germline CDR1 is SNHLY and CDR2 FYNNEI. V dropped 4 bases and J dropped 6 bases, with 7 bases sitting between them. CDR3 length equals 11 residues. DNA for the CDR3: TGTGCCAGCAGTGCGTGGTTCGAGCAGTACTTC. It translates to CASSAWFEQYF.

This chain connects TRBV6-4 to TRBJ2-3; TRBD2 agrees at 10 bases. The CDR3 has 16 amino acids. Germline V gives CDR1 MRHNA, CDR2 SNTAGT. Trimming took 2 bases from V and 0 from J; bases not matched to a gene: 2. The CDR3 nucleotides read TGTGCCAGCAGTGACACAGCGGGGGGGAGCACAGATACGCAGTATTTT. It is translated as CASSDTAGGSTDTQYF.

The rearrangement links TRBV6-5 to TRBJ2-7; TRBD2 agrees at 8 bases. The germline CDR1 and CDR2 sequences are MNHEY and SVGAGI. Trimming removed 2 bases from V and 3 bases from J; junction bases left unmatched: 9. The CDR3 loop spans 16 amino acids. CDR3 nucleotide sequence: TGTGCCAGCAGTTACGGCGGAATAGGGACTAGCTACGAGCAGTACTTC. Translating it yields CASSYGGIGTSYEQYF.

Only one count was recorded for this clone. CDR3 bases: TGCGCCAGCAGCCTCTCTAAGGACAGTTTTATCGGCACTGAAGCTTTCTTT. It codes for CASSLSKDSFIGTEAFF. The chain is built from TRBV4-1 and TRBJ1-1; tentative D call: TRBD1 (6 bases). From germline, CDR1 is MGHRA and CDR2 YSYEKL. The CDR3 runs 17 residues. Trimming pared 4 bases from V and 4 bases from J, leaving 22 bases between.

CDR3 bases: TGTGCCATCAGTCCCCGGGACTCTAACTATGGCTACACCTTC. The encoded protein is CAISPRDSNYGYTF. V is TRBV10-3 and J is TRBJ1-2, with D tentatively TRBD1 (5 bases). There are 14 residues in the CDR3. CDR1 and CDR2 from the germline V gene are ENHRY and SYGVKD. V lost 5 bases, J lost 0 bases, and 10 bases lay in between.

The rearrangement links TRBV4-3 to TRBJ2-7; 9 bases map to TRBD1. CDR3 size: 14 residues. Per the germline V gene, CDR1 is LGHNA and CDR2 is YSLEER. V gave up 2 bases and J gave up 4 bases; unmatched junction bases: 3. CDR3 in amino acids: CASSQRTGVYEQYF. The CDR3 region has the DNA TGCGCCAGCAGCCAAAGGACAGGGGTGTACGAGCAGTACTTC.